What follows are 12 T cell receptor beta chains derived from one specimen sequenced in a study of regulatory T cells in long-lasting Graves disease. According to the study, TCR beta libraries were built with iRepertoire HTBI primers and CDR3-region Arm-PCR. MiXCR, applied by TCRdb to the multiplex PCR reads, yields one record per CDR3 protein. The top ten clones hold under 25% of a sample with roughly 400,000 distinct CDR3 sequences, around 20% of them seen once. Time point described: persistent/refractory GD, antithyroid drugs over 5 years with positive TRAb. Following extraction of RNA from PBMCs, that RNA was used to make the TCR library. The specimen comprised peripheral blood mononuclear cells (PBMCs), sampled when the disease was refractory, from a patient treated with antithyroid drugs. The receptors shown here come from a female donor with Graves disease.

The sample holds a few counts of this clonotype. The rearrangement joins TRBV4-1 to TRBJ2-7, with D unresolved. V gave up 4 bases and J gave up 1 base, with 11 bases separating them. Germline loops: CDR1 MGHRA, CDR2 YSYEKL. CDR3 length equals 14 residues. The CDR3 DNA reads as TGCGCCAGCAGCCCGGGTCACGGTTCCTACGAGCAGTACTTC. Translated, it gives CASSPGHGSYEQYF.

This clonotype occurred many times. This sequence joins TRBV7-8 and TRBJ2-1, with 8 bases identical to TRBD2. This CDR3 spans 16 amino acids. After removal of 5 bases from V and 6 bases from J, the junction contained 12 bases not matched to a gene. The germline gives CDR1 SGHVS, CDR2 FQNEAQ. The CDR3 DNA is TGTGCCAGCAGCCAGCCCGGGGCGGGAGGTGGCAATGAGCAGTTCTTC. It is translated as CASSQPGAGGGNEQFF.

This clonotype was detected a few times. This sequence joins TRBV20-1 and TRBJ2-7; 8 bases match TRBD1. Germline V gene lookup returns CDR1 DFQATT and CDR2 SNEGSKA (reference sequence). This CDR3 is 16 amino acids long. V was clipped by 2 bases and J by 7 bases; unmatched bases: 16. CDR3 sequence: CSARQITGGLFGEQYF. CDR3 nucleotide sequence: TGCAGTGCTAGACAGATAACAGGGGGGCTCTTCGGGGAGCAGTACTTC.

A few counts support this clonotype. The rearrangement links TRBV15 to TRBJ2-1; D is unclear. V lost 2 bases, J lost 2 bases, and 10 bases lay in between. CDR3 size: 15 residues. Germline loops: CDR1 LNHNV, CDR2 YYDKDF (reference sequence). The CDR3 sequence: CATSRNSGTYNEQFF. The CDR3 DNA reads TGTGCCACCAGCAGAAATTCGGGCACCTACAATGAGCAGTTCTTC.

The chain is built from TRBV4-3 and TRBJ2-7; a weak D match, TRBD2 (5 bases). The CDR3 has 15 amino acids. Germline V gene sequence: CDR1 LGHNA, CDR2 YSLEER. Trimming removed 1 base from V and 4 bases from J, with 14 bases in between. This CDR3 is CASSQAPLTGYEQYF. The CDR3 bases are TGCGCCAGCAGCCAAGCTCCTCTAACGGGATACGAGCAGTACTTC.

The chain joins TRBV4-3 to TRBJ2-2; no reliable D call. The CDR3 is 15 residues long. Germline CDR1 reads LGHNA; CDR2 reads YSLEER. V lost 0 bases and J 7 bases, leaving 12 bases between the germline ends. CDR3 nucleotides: TGCGCCAGCAGCCAAGATCCCCTTGTTCGCGGGGAGCTGTTTTTT. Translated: CASSQDPLVRGELFF.

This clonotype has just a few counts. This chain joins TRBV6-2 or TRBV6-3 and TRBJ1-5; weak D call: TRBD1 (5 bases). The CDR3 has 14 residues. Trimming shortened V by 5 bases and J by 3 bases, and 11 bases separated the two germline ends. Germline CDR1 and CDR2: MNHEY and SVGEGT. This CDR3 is CASSERGYNQPQHF. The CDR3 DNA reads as TGTGCCAGCAGTGAGAGGGGATACAATCAGCCCCAGCATTTT.

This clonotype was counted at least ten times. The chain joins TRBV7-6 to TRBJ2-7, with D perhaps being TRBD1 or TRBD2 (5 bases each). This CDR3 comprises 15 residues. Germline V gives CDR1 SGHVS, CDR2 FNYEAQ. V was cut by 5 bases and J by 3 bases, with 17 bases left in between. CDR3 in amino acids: CASSLSGGRLYEQYF. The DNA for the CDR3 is TGTGCCAGCAGCCTTAGTGGGGGTCGTCTCTACGAGCAGTACTTC.

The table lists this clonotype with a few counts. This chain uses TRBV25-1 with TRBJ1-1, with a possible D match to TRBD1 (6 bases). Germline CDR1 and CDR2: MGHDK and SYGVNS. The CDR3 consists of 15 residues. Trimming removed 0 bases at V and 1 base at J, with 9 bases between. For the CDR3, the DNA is TGTGCCAGCAGTGAATACTCGACAGGGAACACTGAAGCTTTCTTT. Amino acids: CASSEYSTGNTEAFF.

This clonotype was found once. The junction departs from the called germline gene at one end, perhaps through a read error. This CDR3 is CASSFGTLTGTQYF. CDR3 sequence (DNA): TGTGCCAGCAGTTTTGGGACTCTCACAGGTACGCAGTATTTT. The V call is TRBV12-3 or TRBV12-4, the J call TRBJ2-3; TRBD2 is a possible D gene (6 bases). The CDR3 consists of 14 residues.

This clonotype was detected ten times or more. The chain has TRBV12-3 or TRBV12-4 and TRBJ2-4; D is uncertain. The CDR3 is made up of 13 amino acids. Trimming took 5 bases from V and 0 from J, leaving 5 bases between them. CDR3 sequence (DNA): TGTGCCAGCAGTCTACTAGCCAAAAACATTCAGTACTTC. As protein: CASSLLAKNIQYF.

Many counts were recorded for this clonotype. The CDR3: CAAKNRDTAQETQYF. For the CDR3, the DNA is TGTGCCGCGAAAAACCGCGACACCGCCCAAGAGACCCAGTACTTC. This chain joins TRBV5-8 and TRBJ2-5, with D hard to call. The CDR3 runs 15 residues. V was cut by 10 bases and J by 1 base, with 20 bases left in between. Germline CDR1 SGHTS, CDR2 YDEGEE.